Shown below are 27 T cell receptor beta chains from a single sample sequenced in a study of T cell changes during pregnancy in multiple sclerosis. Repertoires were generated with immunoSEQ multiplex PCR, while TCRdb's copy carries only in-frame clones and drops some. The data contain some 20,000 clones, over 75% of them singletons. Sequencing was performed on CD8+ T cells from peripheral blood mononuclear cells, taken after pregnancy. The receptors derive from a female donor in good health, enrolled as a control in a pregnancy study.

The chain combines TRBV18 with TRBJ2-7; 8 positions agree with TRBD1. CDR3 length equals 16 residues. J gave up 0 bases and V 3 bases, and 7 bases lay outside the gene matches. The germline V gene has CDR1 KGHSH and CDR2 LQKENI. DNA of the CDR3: TGTGCCAGCTCACCCGATAGGACAGGGCGCTCCTACGAGCAGTACTTC. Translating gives CASSPDRTGRSYEQYF.

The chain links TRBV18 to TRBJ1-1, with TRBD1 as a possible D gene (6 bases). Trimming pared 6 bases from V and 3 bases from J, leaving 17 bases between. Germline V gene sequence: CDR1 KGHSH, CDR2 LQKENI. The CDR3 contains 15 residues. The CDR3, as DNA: TGTGCCAGCTCGCTACCAGTTACAGGGTACACTGAAGCTTTCTTT. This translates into CASSLPVTGYTEAFF.

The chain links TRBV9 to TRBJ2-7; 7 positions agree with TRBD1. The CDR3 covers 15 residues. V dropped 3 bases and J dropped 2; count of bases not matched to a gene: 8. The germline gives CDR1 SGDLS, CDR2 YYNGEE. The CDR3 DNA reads TGTGCCAGCAGCGCCACAGGGGCCTCCCCCTACGAGCAGTACTTC. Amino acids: CASSATGASPYEQYF.

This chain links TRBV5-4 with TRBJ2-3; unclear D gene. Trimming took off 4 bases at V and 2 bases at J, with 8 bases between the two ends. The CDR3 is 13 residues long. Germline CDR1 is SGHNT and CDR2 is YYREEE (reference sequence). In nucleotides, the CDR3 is TGTGCCAGCAGCCAACAGTACACAGATACGCAGTATTTT. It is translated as CASSQQYTDTQYF.

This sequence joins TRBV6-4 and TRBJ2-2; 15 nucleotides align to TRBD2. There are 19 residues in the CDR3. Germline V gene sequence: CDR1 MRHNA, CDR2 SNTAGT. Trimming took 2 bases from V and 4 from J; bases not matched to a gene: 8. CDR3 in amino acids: CASSDNGLAGGPITGELFF. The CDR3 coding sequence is TGTGCCAGCAGTGACAACGGACTAGCGGGGGGGCCCATCACCGGGGAGCTGTTTTTT.

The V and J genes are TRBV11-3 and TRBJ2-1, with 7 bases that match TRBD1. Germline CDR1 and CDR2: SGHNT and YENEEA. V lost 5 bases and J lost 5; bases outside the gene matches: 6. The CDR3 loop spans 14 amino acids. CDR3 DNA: TGTGCCAGCAGCACCCACAGGGGCAACAATGAGCAGTTCTTC. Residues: CASSTHRGNNEQFF. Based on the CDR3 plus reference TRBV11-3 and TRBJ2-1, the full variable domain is EAGVVQSPRYKIIEKKQPVAFWCNPISGHNTLYWYLQNLGQGPELLIRYENEEAVDDSQLPKDRFSAERLKGVDSTLKIQPAELGDSAVYLCASSTHRGNNEQFFGPGTRLTVL.

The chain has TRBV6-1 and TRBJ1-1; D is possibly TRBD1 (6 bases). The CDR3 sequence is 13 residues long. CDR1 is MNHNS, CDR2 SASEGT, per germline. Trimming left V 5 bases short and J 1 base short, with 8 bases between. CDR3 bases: TGTGCCAGCAGTCGACAGGAGAACACTGAAGCTTTCTTT. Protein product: CASSRQENTEAFF.

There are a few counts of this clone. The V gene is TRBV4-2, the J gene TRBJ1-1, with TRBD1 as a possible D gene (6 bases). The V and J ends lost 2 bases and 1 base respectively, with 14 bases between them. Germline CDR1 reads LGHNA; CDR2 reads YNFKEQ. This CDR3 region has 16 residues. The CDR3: CASSQPYRATNTEAFF. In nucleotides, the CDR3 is TGTGCCAGCAGCCAACCATACAGGGCGACGAACACTGAAGCTTTCTTT.

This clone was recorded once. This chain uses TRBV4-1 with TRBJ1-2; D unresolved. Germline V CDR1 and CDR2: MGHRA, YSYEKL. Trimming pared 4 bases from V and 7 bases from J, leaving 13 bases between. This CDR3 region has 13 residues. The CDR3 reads CASSPDAVVGYTF. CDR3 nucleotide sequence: TGCGCCAGCAGCCCAGACGCGGTGGTTGGCTACACCTTC.

CDR3 in DNA: TGTGCCAGCAGTTACACGGCAGGGTCCATAAACATTCAGTACTTC. This codes for CASSYTAGSINIQYF. The chain carries TRBV6-5 and TRBJ2-4; TRBD1 might be the D (5 bases). The germline V and J ends were trimmed by 2 bases and 6 bases, with 14 bases remaining between them. The CDR3 has 15 residues. The germline V gene encodes CDR1 MNHEY and CDR2 SVGAGI.

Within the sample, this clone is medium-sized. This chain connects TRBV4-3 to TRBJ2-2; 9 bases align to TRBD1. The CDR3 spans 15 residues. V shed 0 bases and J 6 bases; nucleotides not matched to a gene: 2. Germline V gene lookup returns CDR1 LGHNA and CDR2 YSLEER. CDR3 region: CASSQETGGPGELFF. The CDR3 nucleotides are TGCGCCAGCAGCCAAGAAACAGGGGGCCCCGGGGAGCTGTTTTTT.

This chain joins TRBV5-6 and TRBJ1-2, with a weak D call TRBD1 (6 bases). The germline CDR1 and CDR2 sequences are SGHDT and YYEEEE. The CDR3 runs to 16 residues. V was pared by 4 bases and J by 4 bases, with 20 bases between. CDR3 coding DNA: TGTGCCAGCAGCCGCGGCTTACTCGGACAGACCTATGGCTACACCTTC. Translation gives CASSRGLLGQTYGYTF.

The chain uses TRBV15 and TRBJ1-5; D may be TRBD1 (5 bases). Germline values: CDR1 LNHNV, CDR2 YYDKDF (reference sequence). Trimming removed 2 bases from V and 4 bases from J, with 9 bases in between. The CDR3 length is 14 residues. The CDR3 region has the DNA TGTGCCACCAGCAGACAGGGAAAAAATCAGCCCCAGCATTTT. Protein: CATSRQGKNQPQHF. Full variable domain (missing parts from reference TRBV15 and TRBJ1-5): DAMVIQNPRYQVTQFGKPVTLSCSQTLNHNVMYWYQQKSSQAPKLLFHYYDKDFNNEADTPDNFQSRRPNTSFCFLDIRSPGLGDTAMYLCATSRQGKNQPQHFGDGTRLSIL.

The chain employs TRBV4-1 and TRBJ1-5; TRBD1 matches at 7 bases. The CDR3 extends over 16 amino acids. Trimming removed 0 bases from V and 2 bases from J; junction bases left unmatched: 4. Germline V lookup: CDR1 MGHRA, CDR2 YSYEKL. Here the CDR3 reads CASSQDFTGGNQPQHF. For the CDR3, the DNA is TGCGCCAGCAGCCAAGATTTTACAGGGGGCAATCAGCCCCAGCATTTT.

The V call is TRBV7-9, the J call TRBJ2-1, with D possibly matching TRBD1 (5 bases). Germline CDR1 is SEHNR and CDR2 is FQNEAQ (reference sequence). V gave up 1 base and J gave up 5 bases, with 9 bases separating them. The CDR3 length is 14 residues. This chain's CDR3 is CASSLEGLDNEQFF. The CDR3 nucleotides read TGTGCCAGCAGCTTAGAGGGGTTGGACAATGAGCAGTTCTTC.

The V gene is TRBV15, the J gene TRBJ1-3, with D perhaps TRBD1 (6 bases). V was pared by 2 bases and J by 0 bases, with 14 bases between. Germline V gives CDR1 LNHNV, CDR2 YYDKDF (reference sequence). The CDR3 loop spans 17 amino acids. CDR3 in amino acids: CATSRPNRASSGNTIYF. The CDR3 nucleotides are TGTGCCACCAGCAGACCAAACAGGGCGAGCTCTGGAAACACCATATATTTT.

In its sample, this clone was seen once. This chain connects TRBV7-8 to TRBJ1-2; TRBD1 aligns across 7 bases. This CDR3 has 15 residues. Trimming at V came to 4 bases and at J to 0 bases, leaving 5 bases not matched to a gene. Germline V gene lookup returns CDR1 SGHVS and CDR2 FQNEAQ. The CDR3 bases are TGTGCCAGCAGCTCCGAGGGGGCTCCTAACTATGGCTACACCTTC. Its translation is CASSSEGAPNYGYTF. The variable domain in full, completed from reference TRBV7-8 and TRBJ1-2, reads GAGVSQSPRYKVAKRGQDVALRCDPISGHVSLFWYQQALGQGPEFLTYFQNEAQLDKSGLPSDRFFAERPEGSVSTLKIQRTQQEDSAVYLCASSSEGAPNYGYTFGSGTRLTVV.

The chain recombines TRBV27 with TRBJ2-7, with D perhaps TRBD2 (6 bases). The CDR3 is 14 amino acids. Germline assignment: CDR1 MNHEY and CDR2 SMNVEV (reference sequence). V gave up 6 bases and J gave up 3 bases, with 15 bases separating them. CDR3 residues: CASSQASSVYEQYF. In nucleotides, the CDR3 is TGTGCCAGCAGCCAAGCTTCTAGCGTCTACGAGCAGTACTTC.

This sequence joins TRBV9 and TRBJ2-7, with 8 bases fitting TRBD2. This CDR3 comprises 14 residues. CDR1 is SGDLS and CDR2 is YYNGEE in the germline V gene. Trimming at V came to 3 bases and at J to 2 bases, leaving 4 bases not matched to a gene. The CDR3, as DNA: TGTGCCAGCAGCGGATCGGGGGGGACCTACGAGCAGTACTTC. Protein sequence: CASSGSGGTYEQYF.

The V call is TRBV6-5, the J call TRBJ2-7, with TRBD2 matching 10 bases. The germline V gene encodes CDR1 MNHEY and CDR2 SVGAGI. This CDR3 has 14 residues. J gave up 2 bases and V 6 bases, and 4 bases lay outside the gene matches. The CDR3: CASRLAGTAYEQYF. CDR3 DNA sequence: TGTGCCAGCAGACTAGCGGGGACCGCCTACGAGCAGTACTTC.

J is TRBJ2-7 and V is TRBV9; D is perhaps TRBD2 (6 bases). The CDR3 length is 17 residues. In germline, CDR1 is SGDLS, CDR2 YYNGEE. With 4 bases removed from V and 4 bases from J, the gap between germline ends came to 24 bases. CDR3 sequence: CASSPHSRGTLGYEQYF. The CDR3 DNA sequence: TGTGCCAGCAGCCCACACTCTCGCGGGACTCTAGGTTACGAGCAGTACTTC.

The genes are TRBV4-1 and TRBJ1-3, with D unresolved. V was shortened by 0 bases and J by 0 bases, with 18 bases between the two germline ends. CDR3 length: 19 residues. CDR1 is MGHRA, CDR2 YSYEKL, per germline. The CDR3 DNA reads TGCGCCAGCAGCCAAGATTTCAGGCAGTGGGCTTACTCTGGAAACACCATATATTTT. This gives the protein CASSQDFRQWAYSGNTIYF.

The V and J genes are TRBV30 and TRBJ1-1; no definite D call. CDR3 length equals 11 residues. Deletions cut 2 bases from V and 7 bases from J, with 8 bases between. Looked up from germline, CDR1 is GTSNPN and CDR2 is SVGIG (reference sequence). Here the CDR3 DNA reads TGTGCCTGGAGTTCCACCTATGAAGCTTTCTTT. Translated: CAWSSTYEAFF.

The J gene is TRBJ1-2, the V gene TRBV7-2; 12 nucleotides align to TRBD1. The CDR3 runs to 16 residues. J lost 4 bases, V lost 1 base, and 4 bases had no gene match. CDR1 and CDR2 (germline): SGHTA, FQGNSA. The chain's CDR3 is CASSLEGTGGFYGYTF. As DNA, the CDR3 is TGTGCCAGCAGCTTAGAGGGGACAGGGGGCTTCTATGGCTACACCTTC.

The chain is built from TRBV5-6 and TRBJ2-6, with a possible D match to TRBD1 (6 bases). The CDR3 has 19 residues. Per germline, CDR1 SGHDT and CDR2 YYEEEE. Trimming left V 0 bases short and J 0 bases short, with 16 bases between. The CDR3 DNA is TGTGCCAGCAGCTTGGGGCCGACAGGTCCCTCCTCTGGGGCCAACGTCCTGACTTTC. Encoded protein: CASSLGPTGPSSGANVLTF.

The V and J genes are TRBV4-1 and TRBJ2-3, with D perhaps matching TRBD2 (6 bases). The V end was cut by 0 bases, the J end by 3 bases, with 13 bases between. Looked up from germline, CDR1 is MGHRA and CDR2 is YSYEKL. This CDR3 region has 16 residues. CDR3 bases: TGCGCCAGCAGCCAAGAGCTAGCGCCGGAGACAGATACGCAGTATTTT. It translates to CASSQELAPETDTQYF.

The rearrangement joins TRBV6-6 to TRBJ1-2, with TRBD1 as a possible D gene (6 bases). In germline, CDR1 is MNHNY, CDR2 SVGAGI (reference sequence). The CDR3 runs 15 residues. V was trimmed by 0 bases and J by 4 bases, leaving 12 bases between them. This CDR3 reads CASSYSRTEGYGYTF. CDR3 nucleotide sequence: TGTGCCAGCAGTTACTCCCGGACAGAGGGCTATGGCTACACCTTC.